Below are 20 T cell receptor beta chains sequenced from a single sample in a study of early T cells in non-severe SARS-CoV-2 infection. TCRdb redid the calling of the 5' RACE reads with MiXCR, one entry per CDR3 protein. The table has around 57,000 distinct CDR3 sequences, roughly 11% seen once; the top ten hold 10% to 13%. Sequenced: whole blood. The receptors were gathered from an adult who was a healthcare worker with PCR-confirmed SARS-CoV-2 infection or an uninfected control (not recorded which).

This sequence joins TRBV29-1 and TRBJ2-7; 10 nucleotides line up with TRBD1. The CDR3 length is 13 residues. Germline V gene data show CDR1 as SQVTM and CDR2 as ANQGSEA. The ends lost 3 bases at V and 3 bases at J; junction bases unmatched: 2. The CDR3 loop is CSVERDRGYEQYF. Written as DNA, the CDR3 is TGCAGCGTTGAGAGGGACAGGGGCTACGAGCAGTACTTC.

The chain employs TRBV11-2 and TRBJ1-1; perhaps TRBD1 as D (5 bases). V lost 5 bases to trimming and J lost 5 bases, with 9 bases between them. There are 12 residues in the CDR3. CDR1 is SGHAT, CDR2 FQNNGV, per germline. In DNA, the CDR3 is TGTGCCAGCAGCGCTGGGGGGACTGAAGCTTTCTTT. Its protein product is CASSAGGTEAFF. The full variable domain, with the rest looked up from reference TRBV11-2 and TRBJ1-1, is EAGVAQSPRYKIIEKRQSVAFWCNPISGHATLYWYQQILGQGPKLLIQFQNNGVVDDSQLPKDRFSAERLKGVDSTLKIQPAKLEDSAVYLCASSAGGTEAFFGQGTRLTVV.

This clonotype was counted at least ten times. The J gene is TRBJ2-1, the V gene TRBV6-5; 9 nucleotides agree with TRBD2. The J segment lost 5 bases and the V segment lost 2 bases, leaving 7 bases of the junction unmatched. The CDR3 is 16 residues long. Germline CDR1 MNHEY, CDR2 SVGAGI. CDR3 nucleotides: TGTGCCAGCAGTTACCCGAGCGGGAGGCTAAACAATGAGCAGTTCTTC. It codes for CASSYPSGRLNNEQFF.

This clonotype was recorded many times. In nucleotides, the CDR3 is TGTGCCAGCAGGACACGGTCCACGGGCTACGAGCAGTACTTC. This encodes CASRTRSTGYEQYF. V usage is TRBV2 and J usage is TRBJ2-7, with D unresolved. The V end was cut by 6 bases, the J end by 3 bases, with 15 bases between. This CDR3 comprises 14 residues. Germline V gene sequence: CDR1 SNHLY, CDR2 FYNNEI.

The rearrangement links TRBV12-3 or TRBV12-4 to TRBJ2-2, with 7 bases that match TRBD1. The ends lost 7 bases at V and 1 base at J; junction bases unmatched: 12. The CDR3 is 17 residues long. The CDR3 bases are TGTGCCAGCACCCCTAGTAGGGGGCGGAGGAACACCGGGGAGCTGTTTTTT. Its protein is CASTPSRGRRNTGELFF.

This clonotype has at least ten counts. V usage is TRBV27 and J usage is TRBJ1-2, with 11 bases identical to TRBD1. The CDR3 totals 13 residues. V dropped 5 bases and J dropped 7; count of bases not matched to a gene: 3. Germline CDR1 MNHEY, CDR2 SMNVEV (reference sequence). CDR3 protein: CASSAGQGGGYTF. The CDR3 DNA reads as TGTGCCAGCAGTGCGGGACAGGGGGGTGGCTACACCTTC.

Ten or more counts support this clonotype. The chain joins TRBV5-1 to TRBJ2-5, with 9 bases identical to TRBD1. This CDR3 comprises 15 residues. V shed 3 bases and J 4 bases; nucleotides not matched to a gene: 7. Germline V lookup: CDR1 SGHRS, CDR2 YFSETQ. The CDR3 coding sequence is TGCGCCAGCAGCTCGGGGACAGGGTATGGAGAGACCCAGTACTTC. As protein: CASSSGTGYGETQYF.

This clonotype was recorded at least ten times. V usage is TRBV6-6 and J usage is TRBJ1-1; no firm D call. This CDR3 has 13 amino acids. V was clipped by 6 bases and J by 2 bases, with 10 bases between them. Germline assignment: CDR1 MNHNY and CDR2 SVGAGI (reference sequence). The CDR3 spells CASSTLGNTEAFF. CDR3 DNA: TGTGCCAGCAGCACCTTAGGAAACACTGAAGCTTTCTTT.

CDR3 DNA: TGTGCCAGCAGCTTTGGCGGGGGCGGAGAGACCCAGTACTTC. It codes for CASSFGGGGETQYF. The chain joins TRBV7-2 to TRBJ2-5; the D gene is possibly TRBD2 (7 bases). Trimming left V 3 bases short and J 4 bases short, with 12 bases between. This CDR3 has 14 residues. Germline V CDR1 and CDR2: SGHTA, FQGNSA.

This clonotype was observed a few times. The chain uses TRBV7-8 and TRBJ1-1; the D gene is possibly TRBD1 (6 bases). V was pared by 4 bases and J by 1 base, with 10 bases between. The CDR3 consists of 14 residues. Germline lookup yields CDR1 SGHVS and CDR2 FQNEAQ. The CDR3 coding sequence is TGTGCCAGCAGCTCAGGACAGCAGAACACTGAAGCTTTCTTT. Its protein is CASSSGQQNTEAFF.

The rearrangement links TRBV20-1 to TRBJ2-7; D is possibly TRBD2 (5 bases). The CDR3 contains 13 residues. The germline V gene encodes CDR1 DFQATT and CDR2 SNEGSKA (reference sequence). Trimming removed 1 base from V and 0 bases from J, with 7 bases in between. CDR3 nucleotide sequence: TGCAGTGCTAGAGTCGGGAACTCCTACGAGCAGTACTTC. Translation: CSARVGNSYEQYF.

There are many counts of this clonotype. The chain carries TRBV29-1 and TRBJ2-3; 9 bases line up with TRBD2. V was pared by 5 bases and J by 6 bases, with 12 bases of the junction left unmatched. CDR1 SQVTM and CDR2 ANQGSEA come from the germline V gene. This CDR3 is built from 15 residues. CDR3 amino acids: CSVTPAGGSWDTQYF. Here the CDR3 DNA reads TGCAGCGTTACTCCCGCGGGAGGGTCCTGGGATACGCAGTATTTT.

This clonotype was seen ten or more times. The chain is built from TRBV10-2 and TRBJ1-5, with no clear D. The CDR3 contains 13 residues. Germline V CDR1 and CDR2: WSHSY, SAAADI. Trimming removed 6 bases at V and 0 bases at J, with 6 bases between. The CDR3 sequence is CASRVNSNQPQHF. CDR3 nucleotide sequence: TGCGCCAGCAGGGTAAATAGCAATCAGCCCCAGCATTTT.

This clonotype was counted only a few times. The gene calls are TRBV19 and TRBJ2-7; possible D gene TRBD2, 6 bases. CDR1 is LNHDA and CDR2 is SQIVND in the germline V gene (reference sequence). The CDR3 totals 14 residues. V shed 4 bases and J shed 6 bases, with 16 bases lying between them. CDR3 sequence: CASSTLLASSEQYF. Here the CDR3 DNA reads TGTGCCAGTAGTACCCTACTAGCTTCTTCCGAGCAGTACTTC.

This clonotype showed up just a few times. This sequence joins TRBV2 and TRBJ2-5, with TRBD2 identical over 10 bases. The ends lost 5 bases at V and 2 bases at J; junction bases unmatched: 8. This CDR3 region has 16 residues. CDR1 is SNHLY and CDR2 is FYNNEI in the germline V gene. The CDR3 sequence: CASSLAGGLPQETQYF. The CDR3 DNA is TGTGCCAGCAGTTTAGCGGGGGGCCTTCCACAAGAGACCCAGTACTTC.

The chain recombines TRBV3-1 with TRBJ2-1; D call uncertain. CDR1 is LGHDT, CDR2 YNNKEL, per germline (reference sequence). With 3 bases removed from V and 1 base from J, the gap between germline ends came to 4 bases. The CDR3 is made up of 13 amino acids. CDR3 protein: CASSQGSYNEQFF. In DNA, the CDR3 is TGTGCCAGCAGCCAGGGTTCCTACAATGAGCAGTTCTTC.

The rearrangement links TRBV28 to TRBJ2-1; TRBD2 aligns across 15 bases. Germline CDR1 and CDR2: MDHEN and SYDVKM. V shed 6 bases and J 8 bases; nucleotides not matched to a gene: 11. The CDR3 consists of 17 residues. The CDR3 DNA follows: TGTGCCAGCAGGCCCCCCGGCTGGACTAGCGGGGGGGATGAGCAGTTCTTC. The encoded protein is CASRPPGWTSGGDEQFF.

This clonotype was counted a few times. The chain is built from TRBV3-1 and TRBJ2-5, with TRBD1 matching over 8 bases. V lost 0 bases to trimming and J lost 5 bases; unmatched junction nucleotides: 14. The CDR3 loop spans 18 amino acids. CDR1 LGHDT and CDR2 YNNKEL come from the germline V gene (reference sequence). CDR3 nucleotides: TGTGCCAGCAGCCAAGATCTTTGGGGACAGGCGAGAGACGAGACCCAGTACTTC. Translated, it gives CASSQDLWGQARDETQYF.

This clonotype was seen repeatedly, ten times or more. The genes are TRBV29-1 and TRBJ2-2; possible D gene TRBD2, 6 bases. V lost 7 bases to trimming and J lost 0 bases, with 15 bases between them. Germline lookup yields CDR1 SQVTM and CDR2 ANQGSEA. The CDR3 is 15 amino acids. The CDR3 loop reads CSAMRDGTNTGELFF. CDR3 bases: TGCAGCGCAATGCGGGACGGAACGAACACCGGGGAGCTGTTTTTT.

A few counts support this clonotype. The genes are TRBV20-1 and TRBJ2-3; TRBD2 aligns across 7 bases. This CDR3 is built from 15 residues. The V segment lost 3 bases and the J segment 2 bases; nucleotides outside the gene matches: 8. The germline gives CDR1 DFQATT, CDR2 SNEGSKA (reference sequence). CDR3 amino acids: CSARRASGHTDTQYF. The CDR3 DNA sequence: TGCAGTGCTAGGAGGGCTAGCGGACACACAGATACGCAGTATTTT.